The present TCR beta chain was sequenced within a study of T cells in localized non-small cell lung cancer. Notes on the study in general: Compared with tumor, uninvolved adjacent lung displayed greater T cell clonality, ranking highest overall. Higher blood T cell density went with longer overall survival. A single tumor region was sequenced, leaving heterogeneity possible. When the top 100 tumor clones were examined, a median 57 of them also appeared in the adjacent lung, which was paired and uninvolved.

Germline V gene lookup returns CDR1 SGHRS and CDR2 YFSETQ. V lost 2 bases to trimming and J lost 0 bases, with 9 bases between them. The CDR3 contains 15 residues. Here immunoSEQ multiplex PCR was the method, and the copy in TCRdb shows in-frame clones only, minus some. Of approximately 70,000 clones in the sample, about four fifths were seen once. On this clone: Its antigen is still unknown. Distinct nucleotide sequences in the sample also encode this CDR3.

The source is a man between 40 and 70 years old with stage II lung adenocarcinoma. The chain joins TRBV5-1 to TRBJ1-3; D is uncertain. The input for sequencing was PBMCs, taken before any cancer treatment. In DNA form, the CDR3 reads TGCGCCAGCAGCTTCTCTGCCAGCTCTGGAAACACCATATATTTT. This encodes CASSFSASSGNTIYF. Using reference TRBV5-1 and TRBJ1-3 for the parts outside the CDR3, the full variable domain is KAGVTQTPRYLIKTRGQQVTLSCSPISGHRSVSWYQQTPGQGLQFLFEYFSETQRNKGNFPGRFSGRQFSNSRSEMNVSTLELGDSALYLCASSFSASSGNTIYFGEGSWLTVV.